This entry features one T cell receptor (beta chain) sequence. This clonotype has just a few counts. The clone's antigen remains unknown. Base qualities are not recorded, but no much larger clone differs from it by a single base. This sample stems from a study of molecular identifiers for immune sequencing clone quantification listed by TCRdb under 2018. For the study in its entirety: For a replicate experiment, RNA from 20,000 or 100,000 naive CD8 T cells was divided into five aliquots, and four of the five aliquots were sequenced. The study was a methods study using CD8 T cells to benchmark molecular-identifier clustering-based TCR repertoire sequencing (MIDCIRS) and TCR RNA copy counting. What the research found in general, with its limitations: Highly expanded clone sizes could be underestimated because identical TCR molecules may share a barcode. When barcode sub-clustering was left out, chimeric consensus sequences inflated TCR diversity, with chimeras reaching as high as 47%. Clones above 20 RNA copies held over 97% of molecules in CMV-specific effector cells but under 1% in naive cells. Even against a background of approximately 1 million naive CD8 T cells, spiked-in Jurkat TCR RNA amounting to a single cell's worth was reported to be detectable. The naive libraries included spiked-in Jurkat TCR RNA (roughly 9 copies' worth), and this RNA is not part of the donor repertoire. Modeling gave 3 to 3.5 recovered TCR RNA copies per cell versus roughly 10 by digital PCR, implying about 30% capture efficiency.

Libraries of naive CD8 T cells were built from about 20,000 to 1,000,000 sorted cells, with 10%, 30% or 50% of the purified RNA used. Naive CD8 T cells were FACS-sorted as CD8+CD4-CCR7+CD45RA+ on a BD FACSAria II into RLT Plus buffer. Detection sensitivity was tested by spiking Jurkat RNA equal to around 11 TCR copies' worth into samples containing 20,000-1,000,000 naive CD8 T cells. CD8 T cells were enriched with RosetteSep CD8+ T Cell Enrichment Cocktail and Ficoll-Paque, followed by ACK red cell lysis. Spanning cysteine to phenylalanine, the CDR3 consists of 15 amino acids. Only the CDR3 region is kept as DNA, spanning 45 bases read in frame from base 1. For CDR1 and CDR2, the germline V gene (reference sequence) lists MNHNY and SVGAGI. Trimming takes 7 bases from V and 2 bases from J, and the germline ends sit 16 bases apart. Library preparation used PCR. Sequencing used a NextSeq 500. Bulk TCR libraries were generated as previously described, with the TCR primers listed in Table S5 used. Purification of total RNA was performed with the Qiagen AllPrep DNA/RNA kit. Before analysis, reads from multiple sequencing runs of the same library were pooled. In the original analysis: Only reads with exact TCR constant sequence were kept, trimmed to 150 nt, and grouped by their 12-nt molecular barcodes. Reads in each barcode group were sub-clustered using a 15% Levenshtein threshold, and a quality-weighted consensus sequence was built for each RNA molecule. Non-functional sequences were removed, as were lower-count sequences one edit away from another. On the basis of fitting two negative binomial distributions, barcode sub-clusters with fewer than 20% of the maximum read count were discarded. TCRdb trimmed public reads at Q25 via fastp, called clones via MiXCR and kept in-frame beta chains. Records with the same CDR3 protein are collapsed into one entry carrying the most frequent genes and DNA. What appears here as the V and J calls and clone size reflects TCRdb's work, not the paper's. A total of more than 450,000 distinct CDR3 sequences appear in this sample, about 25% of them only once. Around 0.78% of the sample is taken by the ten largest.

The source of this sequence is a human donor in good health. Some libraries in this study had Jurkat cell RNA spiked in. Recombination joined TRBV6-6 with TRBJ2-3; the D segment cannot be called with confidence. Material for sequencing was naive CD8+ T cells from blood, with Jurkat cell RNA spiked in. This specimen's cell subset or site label, per the study, means: FACS-sorted CD8+CD4-CCR7+CD45RA+ naive T cells. CDR3 protein: CASTEWQVYTDTQYF. The DNA sequence is TGTGCCAGCACGGAGTGGCAGGTTTACACAGATACGCAGTATTTT.